The entry that follows covers one TCR beta chain sequence. This entry comes from a study of T cell changes during pregnancy in multiple sclerosis. The CDR3 has 15 amino acids. J was trimmed by 10 bases and V by 5 bases; bases with no gene match: 8. The germline CDR1 and CDR2 sequences are LNHDA and SQIVND (reference sequence). Sequenced by immunoSEQ multiplex PCR; TCRdb stores in-frame clones only, minus some. The sample carries 100,000 to 130,000 clones, under 95% recorded once. Sequencing used peripheral blood, obtained in the third trimester of pregnancy. The chain has TRBV19 and TRBJ1-6; TRBD1 matches at 10 bases. The origin of this receptor is a female donor in good health, enrolled as a control in a pregnancy study. The CDR3 DNA reads TGTGCCAGTAGTCCCGGACAGGGGGACGGGTCACCCCTCCACTTT. Translated, it gives CASSPGQGDGSPLHF. Combining the CDR3 with reference TRBV19 and TRBJ1-6 gives the whole variable domain DGGITQSPKYLFRKEGQNVTLSCEQNLNHDAMYWYRQDPGQGLRLIYYSQIVNDFQKGDIAEGYSVSREKKESFPLTVTSAQKNPTAFYLCASSPGQGDGSPLHFGNGTRLTVT.